The 20 T cell receptor beta chains reported below all come from one sample, sequenced in a study of CD8+CD57+ T cells in acquired aplastic anemia. TCR beta VDJ combinations and CDR3 sequences were profiled from genomic DNA. One entry per CDR3 protein results from TCRdb running MiXCR on the reads. In the table there are 150,000 to 200,000 distinct CDR3 sequences, approximately 60% of which are singletons. The material sequenced was sorted CD4+, CD8+, or CD8+CD57+ T cells (not recorded which) from PBMCs. The receptors originated from a human donor in good health.

The V and J genes are TRBV9 and TRBJ1-3, with D tentatively TRBD1 (6 bases). The ends were cut back, 3 bases at V and 6 bases at J, with 16 bases in the middle. This CDR3 contains 15 residues. CDR1 is SGDLS and CDR2 is YYNGEE in the germline V gene. CDR3 DNA sequence: TGTGCCAGCAGCGCAAGGGGGAGGCCTGAAAACACCATATATTTT. Protein product: CASSARGRPENTIYF.

The chain recombines TRBV24-1 with TRBJ2-1; 11 nucleotides agree with TRBD2. The CDR3 is 15 residues long. V shed 4 bases, J shed 8 bases, and the junction held 6 bases outside the gene matches. Germline CDR1 KGHDR, CDR2 SFDVKD. CDR3 sequence reads: CATSDPGLAEHEQFF. The CDR3 DNA reads TGTGCCACCAGTGACCCGGGACTAGCGGAACATGAGCAGTTCTTC.

This chain uses TRBV19 with TRBJ2-4; D uncertain. V was clipped by 1 base and J by 11 bases, with 12 bases between them. Germline V CDR1 and CDR2: LNHDA, SQIVND (reference sequence). There are 13 residues in the CDR3. The chain's CDR3 is CASSIGPSRVQYF. The CDR3 DNA sequence: TGTGCCAGTAGTATAGGCCCGTCCCGGGTTCAGTACTTC. The variable domain in full, completed from reference TRBV19 and TRBJ2-4, reads DGGITQSPKYLFRKEGQNVTLSCEQNLNHDAMYWYRQDPGQGLRLIYYSQIVNDFQKGDIAEGYSVSREKKESFPLTVTSAQKNPTAFYLCASSIGPSRVQYFGAGTRLSVL.

This clonotype was observed a single time. V usage is TRBV24-1 and J usage is TRBJ2-3, with unresolved D. The germline gives CDR1 KGHDR, CDR2 SFDVKD. The CDR3 loop spans 15 amino acids. Trimming shortened V by 0 bases and J by 4 bases, and 10 bases separated the two germline ends. CDR3 residues: CATSDLLLNPDTQYF. The CDR3 nucleotides are TGTGCCACCAGTGATTTGTTACTTAACCCAGATACGCAGTATTTT.

This chain uses TRBV7-9 with TRBJ2-5; D not certain. The J call may be faulty, since TRBJ2-7 better matches the DNA end. Germline-derived CDR1 and CDR2 are SEHNR and FQNEAQ (reference sequence). The CDR3 runs to 13 residues. CDR3 DNA: TGTGCCAGCAGCTTAAAGGGAACCTACGAGCAGTACTTC. This gives the protein CASSLKGTYEQYF.

This chain links TRBV29-1 with TRBJ2-3, with D perhaps TRBD2 (5 bases). Germline CDR1 SQVTM, CDR2 ANQGSEA. Trimming left V 3 bases short and J 5 bases short, with 9 bases between. This CDR3 spans 12 amino acids. The CDR3 region is CSVDFGEDTQYF. CDR3 nucleotide sequence: TGCAGCGTTGATTTCGGGGAAGATACGCAGTATTTT.

This chain links TRBV29-1 with TRBJ2-1; 7 nucleotides line up with TRBD2. Unmatched junction bases numbered 11, after V lost 5 bases and J lost 10 bases. The germline CDR1 and CDR2 sequences are SQVTM and ANQGSEA. This CDR3 is 13 amino acids long. The CDR3 reads CSVIGGSSGEQFF. CDR3 DNA sequence: TGCAGCGTTATAGGCGGGAGTAGCGGAGAGCAGTTCTTC.

There are many counts of this clonotype. CDR3 sequence: CASRLKTGQTLYTF. The DNA of the CDR3 is TGTGCCAGCAGACTGAAAACTGGACAGACCCTCTACACCTTC. V usage is TRBV12-3 or TRBV12-4 and J usage is TRBJ1-2; D might be TRBD1 (6 bases). This CDR3 has 14 amino acids. V lost 6 bases, J lost 10 bases, and 21 bases lay in between.

The chain combines TRBV7-9 with TRBJ1-6, with TRBD1 matching over 7 bases. This CDR3 is 14 amino acids long. V shed 4 bases and J 9 bases; nucleotides not matched to a gene: 6. Germline V gene sequence: CDR1 SEHNR, CDR2 FQNEAQ (reference sequence). The CDR3, as DNA: TGTGCCAGCAGCTCGACAGGGAACGGTTCACCCCTCCACTTT. Encoded protein: CASSSTGNGSPLHF.

This clonotype is a singleton in its sample. V and J are TRBV7-9 and TRBJ2-7, with TRBD2 as a possible D gene (5 bases). The CDR3 spans 17 residues. The ends were cut back, 5 bases at V and 4 bases at J, with 24 bases in the middle. Germline CDR1 SEHNR, CDR2 FQNEAQ (reference sequence). The CDR3 loop is CASSPGSGVGPGYEQYF. The DNA of the CDR3 is TGTGCCAGCAGCCCTGGGTCCGGCGTGGGCCCGGGATACGAGCAGTACTTC.

The V call is TRBV2, the J call TRBJ1-5; TRBD1 might be the D (5 bases). CDR3 length: 16 amino acids. Deletions cut 0 bases from V and 5 bases from J, with 14 bases between. Germline V lookup: CDR1 SNHLY, CDR2 FYNNEI. For the CDR3, the DNA is TGTGCCAGCAGTGAAGCTGGGGCTATAGCCGATCAGCCCCAGCATTTT. It specifies CASSEAGAIADQPQHF.

The chain employs TRBV4-2 and TRBJ2-7; no reliable D call. This CDR3 contains 13 residues. Trimming took off 0 bases at V and 4 bases at J, with 7 bases between the two ends. CDR1 and CDR2 (germline): LGHNA, YNFKEQ. The CDR3 nucleotides read TGTGCCAGCAGCCAAGACCGAGCTTACGAGCAGTACTTC. Protein: CASSQDRAYEQYF.

The gene calls are TRBV7-3 and TRBJ2-1; 8 bases line up with TRBD2. The CDR3 length is 15 residues. Per germline, CDR1 SGHTA and CDR2 FQGTGA. The trim removed 5 bases at V and 4 bases at J, leaving 7 bases unmatched. CDR3 sequence: CASSQSGGPYNEQFF. As DNA, the CDR3 is TGTGCCAGCAGCCAAAGCGGGGGACCTTACAATGAGCAGTTCTTC.

The chain recombines TRBV7-9 with TRBJ1-4; maybe TRBD1 (6 bases). V was pared by 5 bases and J by 7 bases, with 11 bases between. This CDR3 has 13 amino acids. Per germline, CDR1 SEHNR and CDR2 FQNEAQ (reference sequence). CDR3 region: CASSRRGSEKLFF. CDR3 DNA sequence: TGTGCCAGCAGCCGCAGGGGATCTGAAAAACTGTTTTTT.

This clonotype was detected a few times. The chain couples TRBV15 to TRBJ2-5; TRBD2 is a possible D gene (6 bases). The length of the CDR3 is 14 residues. With 0 bases removed from V and 4 bases from J, the gap between germline ends came to 9 bases. Germline V gives CDR1 LNHNV, CDR2 YYDKDF (reference sequence). The DNA of the CDR3 is TGTGCCACCAGCAGAGATGGGGGAGGAGAGACCCAGTACTTC. This sequence encodes CATSRDGGGETQYF.

The V and J genes are TRBV10-3 and TRBJ2-3; tentatively, D is TRBD1 (5 bases). Germline V gene sequence: CDR1 ENHRY, CDR2 SYGVKD. V lost 10 bases and J 0 bases, leaving 14 bases between the germline ends. The CDR3 spans 14 residues. The CDR3 DNA sequence: TGTGCCACCGCCACTGACAGTAGCACAGATACGCAGTATTTT. Its translation: CATATDSSTDTQYF.

The chain combines TRBV24-1 with TRBJ2-7, with D tentatively TRBD2 (6 bases). The length of the CDR3 is 14 residues. V lost 4 bases and J lost 4, with 13 bases in between. Germline V lookup: CDR1 KGHDR, CDR2 SFDVKD. The CDR3 coding sequence is TGTGCCACCAGTGACCCTGACGGGGGTTACGAGCAGTACTTC. It yields the protein CATSDPDGGYEQYF.

This rearrangement joins TRBV10-3 to TRBJ1-2; 8 nucleotides match TRBD1. The CDR3 totals 13 residues. V gave up 7 bases and J gave up 4 bases; unmatched junction bases: 5. Germline CDR1 and CDR2: ENHRY and SYGVKD. Here the CDR3 reads CAITTTGGYGYTF. CDR3 nucleotides: TGTGCCATCACTACCACAGGGGGCTATGGCTACACCTTC.

This clonotype is a singleton in its sample. The V and J genes are TRBV7-2 and TRBJ2-7; TRBD2 might be the D (5 bases). The CDR3 runs to 16 residues. Germline V gene lookup returns CDR1 SGHTA and CDR2 FQGNSA. The ends were cut back, 3 bases at V and 2 bases at J, with 17 bases in the middle. In nucleotides, the CDR3 is TGTGCCAGCAGCTTCGGCCAAGGTCACGGGGCCTACGAGCAGTACTTC. Residues: CASSFGQGHGAYEQYF.

This sequence joins TRBV4-3 and TRBJ1-1, with a tentative D call TRBD1 (5 bases). The length of the CDR3 is 14 residues. Between the trimmed V and J ends, which lost 6 bases and 5 bases, there was a span of 16 bases. The germline V gene encodes CDR1 LGHNA and CDR2 YSLEER. The CDR3 is CASRPPGRGTEAFF. The CDR3, as DNA: TGCGCCAGCAGGCCTCCGGGGCGGGGGACTGAAGCTTTCTTT.